This T cell receptor (beta chain) appears in the sequencing data of a study of regulatory T cells in long-lasting Graves disease (dated by TCRdb to the early 2020s). For context, the study as a whole: In the newly diagnosed Graves' disease group, patients had been taking antithyroid drugs for less than 3 months. A total of about 35 samples underwent TCR sequencing, from around 13 patients with persistent Graves' disease and some 20 patients with newly diagnosed Graves' disease. Persistent Graves' disease patients were compared with newly diagnosed Graves' disease patients by peripheral blood TCR sequencing and RNA sequencing. The study was conducted in China and was registered as a clinical trial. On the study overall, not on this receptor specifically: Compared with newly diagnosed patients, persistent Graves' disease patients had lower TCR Shannon entropy and fewer highly expanded clones, which suggests clonal expansion. Persistent disease showed preferential use of TRBV28, TRBJ1-2 and TRBJ2-5, whereas newly diagnosed disease favored TRBV20-1 and TRBJ2-1. As a limitation, the authors acknowledged that the small sample size may reduce accuracy. Persistent patients shared more public clonotypes among themselves (2,741) than newly diagnosed patients did (roughly 920). Peripheral blood alone was examined, since thyroid tissue, which constituted the primary lesion, could not be accessed. Sequencing and analysis were limited to the TCR beta chain.

To prepare the library, multiplex PCR was applied. Sequencing relied on an Illumina HiSeq 4000. To build TCR beta libraries, CDR3 regions were amplified by Arm-PCR using iRepertoire HTBI primers. Before sequencing, the PCR products went through gel purification. The paper's data handling went like this. A total of around 66 TRBV and under 15 TRBJ segments were identified across samples and were used for gene usage analysis of CDR3 amino acid clonotypes. Filtered high-quality paired reads were merged into contigs using COPE and FqMerger. Contigs were aligned with BLAST to IMGT TRBV, TRBD and TRBJ reference genes, and CDR3 was defined per IMGT. Any clonotype with a frequency above 0.1% was counted as a highly expanded clone. Repertoire diversity was measured by Shannon entropy, and V-J evenness by the Gini coefficient. A clonotype was considered public if more than one individual shared it. TCRdb reran the public reads through fastp at Q25 and MiXCR, keeping productive beta chains. Each CDR3 protein appears once, grouped with its most common genes and DNA. TCRdb, rather than the study authors, made the V and J calls. The sample records 200,000 to 250,000 distinct CDR3 sequences, 20% of which are singletons. The ten largest clones take up about 15% of the sample.

This clonotype was observed many times. The specificity of this receptor is unknown. No quality values exist for individual bases; no much larger clone is one base distant. At the junction V is shortened by 1 base and J by 4 bases; bases outside the gene matches: 3. Reading the germline V gene gives CDR1 SGHNT and CDR2 YENEEA. The CDR3 contains 15 residues, cysteine and phenylalanine counted. Just CDR3 DNA is preserved here, 45 bases in frame from base 1. The time point label of this sample denotes: newly diagnosed GD, antithyroid drugs for less than 3 months. For both TCR sequencing and RNA sequencing, RNA was extracted from PBMCs using TRIzol. Graves' disease was diagnosed according to American Thyroid Association guidelines. Recruitment of patients was carried out at an endocrinology department in Xi'an, China. Each patient gave 7 to 9.5 milliliters of peripheral blood, collected in an EDTA anticoagulant tube. PBMCs were isolated by Ficoll Paque Plus density gradient separation without further T cell sorting. An Agilent 2100 Bioanalyzer and agarose gel were used to check RNA quality, and a NanoDrop 2000 was used to measure RNA concentration.

This clonotype originated in a female donor with Graves disease. Sequenced here: peripheral blood mononuclear cells (PBMCs), sampled at new diagnosis, from a patient treated with antithyroid drugs. Rearrangement joined TRBV11-3 to TRBJ2-3; 9 nucleotides in the junction match TRBD1. The nucleotide sequence reads TGTGCCAGCAGCTTAGGGGGACAGGGAGCAGATACGCAGTATTTT. It is translated as CASSLGGQGADTQYF.